A single sample is the source of the 28 T cell receptor beta chains below, sequenced in a study of a mutant IDH1 vaccine in newly diagnosed glioma. As for time point: week 11, during vaccination. Every vaccine dose comprised 300 ug of mutant IDH1 20-mer peptide plus topical imiquimod. Antigens for these TCRs are unknown. Assay: immunoSEQ multiplex PCR; the TCRdb copy retains only in-frame clones and omits some. This sample carries tens of thousands of clones, roughly two thirds of them seen once, and the ten largest clones take approximately 10%. Sequencing was performed on peripheral blood mononuclear cells (PBMCs), taken from a glioma patient whose treatment included an IDH1 peptide vaccine. The source of these receptors is a man younger than 30 with glioma. Some clones in this sample may be carry-over from other donors' samples.

This clone turned up a few times. This chain connects TRBV7-9 to TRBJ1-1; D gene uncertain. This CDR3 region has 12 residues. With 5 bases removed from V and 8 bases from J, the gap between germline ends came to 12 bases. CDR1 and CDR2 (germline): SEHNR, FQNEAQ (reference sequence). CDR3 in amino acids: CASSRDVGEAFF. CDR3 coding DNA: TGTGCCAGCAGCCGCGACGTGGGGGAAGCTTTCTTT.

The sample holds a few counts of this clone. CDR3 DNA sequence: TGTGCCTGGGCATGGGGTAGCAATCAGCCCCAGCATTTT. It is translated as CAWAWGSNQPQHF. V and J are TRBV30 and TRBJ1-5; D is unclear. Trimming cost V 5 bases and J 0 bases, with 8 bases left between them. Germline CDR1 is GTSNPN and CDR2 is SVGIG (reference sequence). This CDR3 comprises 13 residues. The full variable domain, rest sourced from reference TRBV30 and TRBJ1-5, is SQTIHQWPATLVQPVGSPLSLECTVEGTSNPNLYWYRQAAGRGLQLLFYSVGIGQISSEVPQNLSASRPQDRQFILSSKKLLLSDSGFYLCAWAWGSNQPQHFGDGTRLSIL.

This sequence joins TRBV13 and TRBJ2-2; D is possibly TRBD1 or TRBD2 (5 bases each). V dropped 5 bases and J dropped 2 bases, with 12 bases sitting between them. CDR3 length equals 15 residues. Germline CDR1 and CDR2: PRHDT and FYEKMQ (reference sequence). The CDR3 is CASSPGTSNTGELFF. CDR3 bases: TGTGCCAGCAGCCCCGGGACCTCCAACACCGGGGAGCTGTTTTTT.

The chain has TRBV30 and TRBJ2-7, with D possibly called TRBD1 or TRBD2 (5 bases each). The germline CDR1 and CDR2 sequences are GTSNPN and SVGIG (reference sequence). Between the trimmed V and J ends, which lost 0 bases and 3 bases, there was a span of 6 bases. This CDR3 has 12 residues. CDR3 coding DNA: TGTGCCTGGAGTGTGGGGGTCTACGAGCAGTACTTC. Protein product: CAWSVGVYEQYF.

V usage is TRBV7-9 and J usage is TRBJ2-5, with 7 nucleotides matching TRBD2. Per germline, CDR1 SEHNR and CDR2 FQNEAQ (reference sequence). Germline trimming cut 3 bases from V and 7 bases from J; bases unmatched to any gene: 5. This CDR3 is 13 amino acids long. DNA for the CDR3: TGTGCCAGCAGCTTTCAAGGGGAGGGGACCCAGTACTTC. The encoded protein is CASSFQGEGTQYF.

In this sample, this clone turned up once. Other DNA sequences in the sample encode the same CDR3. This sequence joins TRBV6-5 and TRBJ1-2, with D perhaps TRBD1 (5 bases). The CDR3 has 11 amino acids. The germline V gene encodes CDR1 MNHEY and CDR2 SVGAGI. V lost 6 bases, J lost 4 bases, and 6 bases lay in between. The CDR3 loop is CASSDSYGYTF. The CDR3 coding sequence is TGTGCCAGCAGCGACAGCTATGGCTACACCTTC.

CDR3 nucleotides: TGTGCCAGCAGCCTACCGGGACCGACCTACGAGCAGTACTTC. Its translation is CASSLPGPTYEQYF. The chain joins TRBV7-6 to TRBJ2-7; tentatively, D is TRBD1 or TRBD2 (5 bases each). The ends were cut back, 5 bases at V and 2 bases at J, with 13 bases in the middle. The CDR3 is 14 residues long. Germline V CDR1 and CDR2: SGHVS, FNYEAQ.

The chain has TRBV28 and TRBJ2-7, with 11 bases identical to TRBD2. With V trimmed by 7 bases and J by 0 bases, 5 bases remained unmatched. The germline V gene encodes CDR1 MDHEN and CDR2 SYDVKM. This CDR3 comprises 15 residues. As DNA, the CDR3 is TGTGCCAGCAACCTCGGGACTAGCGGCTCCTACGAGCAGTACTTC. The encoded protein is CASNLGTSGSYEQYF.

The V and J genes are TRBV19 and TRBJ1-2; 7 nucleotides agree with TRBD1. After removal of 3 bases from V and 7 bases from J, the junction contained 14 bases not matched to a gene. This CDR3 contains 16 residues. Looked up from germline, CDR1 is LNHDA and CDR2 is SQIVND (reference sequence). CDR3 sequence reads: CASSMLGTDLLLGYTF. The CDR3 bases are TGTGCCAGTAGTATGCTGGGGACAGATCTTCTTCTTGGCTACACCTTC.

CDR3 sequence (DNA): TGTGCCAGCAGCTTAGTCCCACTAGGACAGGGGGCTCATGGCTACACCTTC. Residues: CASSLVPLGQGAHGYTF. This sequence joins TRBV7-2 and TRBJ1-2, with 11 bases that match TRBD1. J lost 6 bases, V lost 1 base, and 10 bases had no gene match. CDR1 is SGHTA, CDR2 FQGNSA, per germline. CDR3 size: 17 residues.

J is TRBJ2-7 and V is TRBV5-1; D call uncertain. From germline, CDR1 is SGHRS and CDR2 YFSETQ. This CDR3 has 13 residues. Trimming left V 5 bases short and J 2 bases short, with 11 bases between. CDR3 DNA: TGCGCCAGCAGGAGTGGAATGGCCTACGAGCAGTACTTC. It encodes CASRSGMAYEQYF. Variable domain in full (rest from reference TRBV5-1 and TRBJ2-7): KAGVTQTPRYLIKTRGQQVTLSCSPISGHRSVSWYQQTPGQGLQFLFEYFSETQRNKGNFPGRFSGRQFSNSRSEMNVSTLELGDSALYLCASRSGMAYEQYFGPGTRLTVT.

The chain combines TRBV30 with TRBJ1-2; 9 bases match TRBD1. Germline trimming cut 5 bases from V and 8 bases from J; bases unmatched to any gene: 9. The length of the CDR3 is 13 residues. Germline CDR1 reads GTSNPN; CDR2 reads SVGIG (reference sequence). The CDR3: CAWWRTGVSGYTF. CDR3 DNA: TGTGCCTGGTGGAGGACAGGGGTGAGCGGCTACACCTTC.

This rearrangement joins TRBV15 to TRBJ2-2; 7 nucleotides align to TRBD1. Per the germline V gene, CDR1 is LNHNV and CDR2 is YYDKDF (reference sequence). V gave up 0 bases and J gave up 5 bases; unmatched junction bases: 3. This CDR3 has 15 residues. The CDR3 spells CATSRDRGLTGELFF. The CDR3 nucleotides read TGTGCCACCAGCAGAGACAGGGGGTTGACCGGGGAGCTGTTTTTT.

This CDR3 is CASSYGGDRTGSPLHF. CDR3 bases: TGTGCCAGCAGTTACGGCGGGGACAGGACCGGTTCACCCCTCCACTTT. This chain links TRBV6-5 with TRBJ1-6, with TRBD1 matching 8 bases. Germline lookup yields CDR1 MNHEY and CDR2 SVGAGI. This CDR3 spans 16 amino acids. J lost 9 bases, V lost 2 bases, and 9 bases had no gene match.

The chain couples TRBV27 to TRBJ2-1; 8 positions agree with TRBD2. The CDR3 extends over 13 amino acids. Germline V gene lookup returns CDR1 MNHEY and CDR2 SMNVEV (reference sequence). J lost 14 bases, V lost 3 bases, and 9 bases had no gene match. The CDR3 sequence: CASSFTGGVGEFF. CDR3 sequence (DNA): TGTGCCAGCAGTTTTACGGGGGGGGTTGGGGAGTTCTTC.

The chain combines TRBV10-3 with TRBJ2-5; maybe TRBD2 (6 bases). The J call may be in error: the DNA end matches TRBJ2-7 better. CDR1 and CDR2 from the germline V gene are ENHRY and SYGVKD. This CDR3 has 12 amino acids. The CDR3 spells CAIGGLHYEQYF. CDR3 DNA: TGTGCCATCGGGGGACTGCACTACGAGCAGTACTTC.

The table lists this clone with a few counts. The chain employs TRBV6-4 and TRBJ1-1; D is unresolved. This CDR3 spans 15 amino acids. Per germline, CDR1 MRHNA and CDR2 SNTAGT. The V gene lost 8 bases and the J gene lost 0 bases, with 16 bases spanning the gap. The CDR3 sequence: CASRKRGLLNTEAFF. CDR3 sequence (DNA): TGTGCCAGCCGTAAAAGAGGACTTTTGAACACTGAAGCTTTCTTT.

This clone was seen more than once but under ten times. The V and J genes are TRBV14 and TRBJ1-2, with a weak D call TRBD1 (5 bases). V was shortened by 8 bases and J by 7 bases, with 17 bases between the two germline ends. The CDR3 has 13 residues. CDR1 is SGHDN and CDR2 is FVKESK in the germline V gene. CDR3 DNA sequence: TGTGCCAGCCCCCGGGGGAAAATGGCTGGCTACACCTTC. It translates to CASPRGKMAGYTF.

This clone showed up just once. The chain employs TRBV5-1 and TRBJ2-5; no clear D gene. CDR1 SGHRS and CDR2 YFSETQ come from the germline V gene. Between the trimmed V and J ends, which lost 2 bases and 3 bases, there was a span of 14 bases. This CDR3 has 15 amino acids. Here the CDR3 reads CASSFTPASEETQYF. CDR3 in DNA: TGCGCCAGCAGCTTTACTCCGGCTAGTGAAGAGACCCAGTACTTC.

This clone was picked up a small number of times. The DNA of the CDR3 is TGTGCCAGCAGTGTGCTGAGCGGGGGTTCACCCCTCCACTTT. This codes for CASSVLSGGSPLHF. V gene TRBV27 combines with J gene TRBJ1-6; possibly TRBD1 for D (5 bases). The CDR3 extends over 14 amino acids. CDR1 is MNHEY and CDR2 is SMNVEV in the germline V gene (reference sequence). Between the trimmed V and J ends, which lost 5 bases and 9 bases, there was a span of 14 bases.

This chain uses TRBV13 with TRBJ2-3; 9 bases are shared with TRBD2. Trimming cost V 0 bases and J 5 bases; bases outside gene matches: 12. The CDR3 is 18 amino acids. Germline values: CDR1 PRHDT, CDR2 FYEKMQ (reference sequence). CDR3 amino acids: CASSLGLTSGGRGDTQYF. The CDR3 DNA is TGTGCCAGCAGCTTAGGCCTAACGAGCGGGGGGCGGGGAGATACGCAGTATTTT. Combining the CDR3 with reference TRBV13 and TRBJ2-3 gives the whole variable domain AAGVIQSPRHLIKEKRETATLKCYPIPRHDTVYWYQQGPGQDPQFLISFYEKMQSDKGSIPDRFSAQQFSDYHSELNMSSLELGDSALYFCASSLGLTSGGRGDTQYFGPGTRLTVL.

The chain is built from TRBV10-3 and TRBJ2-7; possibly TRBD2 for D (5 bases). V was clipped by 1 base and J by 3 bases, with 13 bases between them. CDR3 size: 15 residues. CDR1 and CDR2 from the germline V gene are ENHRY and SYGVKD. This CDR3 reads CAISEYEGVGYEQYF. In nucleotides, the CDR3 is TGTGCCATCAGTGAGTATGAGGGTGTCGGCTACGAGCAGTACTTC.

The chain carries TRBV6-5 and TRBJ1-1; D is possibly TRBD1 (5 bases). In germline, CDR1 is MNHEY, CDR2 SVGAGI. This CDR3 has 15 residues. The V end was cut by 4 bases, the J end by 8 bases, with 20 bases between. Here the CDR3 DNA reads TGTGCCAGCAGTTCCCCCCGGCAGGGAGGGGTAGAAGCTTTCTTT. Amino acids: CASSSPRQGGVEAFF.

This clone has just a few counts. The chain is built from TRBV7-2 and TRBJ2-6, with 7 bases that match TRBD1. J was trimmed by 1 base and V by 5 bases; bases with no gene match: 5. Germline assignment: CDR1 SGHTA and CDR2 FQGNSA. The CDR3 is 16 residues long. This CDR3 is CASSIDRVSGANVLTF. CDR3 DNA sequence: TGTGCCAGCAGCATAGACAGGGTTTCTGGGGCCAACGTCCTGACTTTC.

The J gene is TRBJ1-3, the V gene TRBV7-2; 9 nucleotides align to TRBD1. CDR1 is SGHTA, CDR2 FQGNSA, per germline. CDR3 length: 16 amino acids. The junction had 5 bases not matched to a gene; V was cut back by 3 bases and J by 2 bases. This CDR3 reads CASSFRDRAAGNTIYF. CDR3 nucleotide sequence: TGTGCCAGCAGCTTTCGGGACAGGGCTGCTGGAAACACCATATATTTT.

V is TRBV5-1 and J is TRBJ1-3; D gene ambiguous. This CDR3 comprises 17 residues. The germline V and J ends were trimmed by 0 bases and 0 bases, with 13 bases remaining between them. Germline CDR1 and CDR2: SGHRS and YFSETQ. The CDR3 DNA is TGCGCCAGCAGCTTGGGGTCGGGTGGGAGCTCTGGAAACACCATATATTTT. Its translation: CASSLGSGGSSGNTIYF.

V usage is TRBV7-2 and J usage is TRBJ1-5; 8 bases agree with TRBD1. V trimming: 5 bases; J trimming: 6 bases; junction bases outside the gene matches: 9. There are 15 residues in the CDR3. Per germline, CDR1 SGHTA and CDR2 FQGNSA. CDR3 nucleotides: TGTGCCAGCAGCATGTGGACAGGGCAGGCTCAGCCCCAGCATTTT. Its translation is CASSMWTGQAQPQHF.

The chain is built from TRBV6-5 and TRBJ1-5; D gene ambiguous. The CDR3 covers 13 residues. The V end was cut by 6 bases, the J end by 4 bases, with 10 bases between. Germline V gene lookup returns CDR1 MNHEY and CDR2 SVGAGI. DNA for the CDR3: TGTGCCAGCAGCCTCTTTTTAAATCAGCCCCAGCATTTT. It translates to CASSLFLNQPQHF.